Listed below are T cell receptor beta chains from one sample, sequenced in a study of OX40 agonist ivuxolimab in advanced cancers. Measured with immunoSEQ multiplex PCR; TCRdb has only the in-frame clones, and not every one. This table has about 58,000 clones, roughly 80% appearing once. The material was CD4+ or CD8+ T cells sorted from blood, obtained in a trial of the OX40 agonist ivuxolimab. The receptor set was obtained from an adult with an advanced solid tumor such as melanoma, head and neck, liver or kidney cancer. Both conserved end residues are part of each CDR3. The order of the fields is V gene, D gene, J gene, clone size, CDR3 protein, CDR3 DNA. D genes are given only for firm matches. The size entry is marked missing in some rows and otherwise reads once, few, many or a size class.

v_gene: TRBV27; d_gene: .; j_gene: TRBJ1-1; abundance: .; CDR3aa: CASSQERGRKGFF; CDR3nt: TGTGCCAGCAGTCAGGAACGAGGCCGGAAGGGTTTCTTT
v_gene: TRBV7-3; d_gene: .; j_gene: TRBJ2-3; abundance: .; CDR3aa: CASSRTGTDTQYF; CDR3nt: TGTGCCAGCAGCCGGACAGGCACAGATACGCAGTATTTT
v_gene: TRBV28; d_gene: .; j_gene: TRBJ2-7; abundance: .; CDR3aa: CASTKSTGEQYF; CDR3nt: TGTGCCAGCACCAAAAGTACGGGGGAGCAGTACTTC
v_gene: TRBV6-4; d_gene: .; j_gene: TRBJ2-6; abundance: few; CDR3aa: CASSEGSGANVLTF; CDR3nt: TGTGCCAGCAGTGAAGGCTCTGGGGCCAACGTCCTGACTTTC
v_gene: TRBV6-1; d_gene: TRBD2; j_gene: TRBJ2-2; abundance: once; CDR3aa: CASQGLAFGGELFF; CDR3nt: TGTGCCAGTCAGGGACTAGCTTTTGGCGGGGAGCTGTTTTTT
v_gene: TRBV7-8; d_gene: .; j_gene: TRBJ1-1; abundance: once; CDR3aa: CASRLGVSNTEAFF; CDR3nt: TGTGCCAGCAGGCTTGGGGTTTCGAACACTGAAGCTTTCTTT
v_gene: TRBV6-6; d_gene: .; j_gene: TRBJ2-3; abundance: .; CDR3aa: CASSYSSGPDTQYF; CDR3nt: TGTGCCAGCAGTTACTCGTCCGGCCCAGATACGCAGTATTTT
v_gene: TRBV5-4; d_gene: TRBD2; j_gene: TRBJ2-3; abundance: once; CDR3aa: CASSSRGGAADTQYF; CDR3nt: TGTGCCAGCAGCAGTCGGGGGGGCGCCGCAGATACGCAGTATTTT
v_gene: TRBV20-1; d_gene: .; j_gene: TRBJ2-1; abundance: .; CDR3aa: CSAGPRNEQFF; CDR3nt: TGCAGTGCTGGTCCGCGCAATGAGCAGTTCTTC
v_gene: TRBV28; d_gene: .; j_gene: TRBJ1-4; abundance: few; CDR3aa: CASSPGADFNEKLFF; CDR3nt: TGTGCCAGCAGTCCCGGGGCAGACTTTAATGAAAAACTGTTTTTT
v_gene: TRBV7-9; d_gene: .; j_gene: TRBJ1-2; abundance: .; CDR3aa: CASSPVAGTTNYGYTF; CDR3nt: TGTGCCAGCAGCCCCGTGGCGGGAACCACTAACTATGGCTACACCTTC
v_gene: TRBV29-1; d_gene: TRBD2; j_gene: TRBJ2-3; abundance: .; CDR3aa: CSGGLAGASDTQYF; CDR3nt: TGCAGCGGCGGACTAGCGGGAGCTTCAGATACGCAGTATTTT
v_gene: TRBV7-2; d_gene: TRBD1; j_gene: TRBJ2-1; abundance: .; CDR3aa: CASSSDRGNEQFF; CDR3nt: TGTGCCAGCAGCTCGGACAGGGGAAATGAGCAGTTCTTC
v_gene: TRBV2; d_gene: .; j_gene: TRBJ2-7; abundance: .; CDR3aa: CAIEKGYPYEQYF; CDR3nt: TGTGCCATAGAAAAGGGGTACCCCTACGAGCAGTACTTC
v_gene: TRBV2; d_gene: TRBD1; j_gene: TRBJ2-3; abundance: .; CDR3aa: CASSFISGGANTQYF; CDR3nt: TGTGCCAGCAGTTTCATCTCAGGGGGCGCGAATACGCAGTATTTT
v_gene: TRBV19; d_gene: .; j_gene: TRBJ2-5; abundance: .; CDR3aa: CASSIFHRETQYF; CDR3nt: TGTGCCAGTAGTATATTTCATCGGGAGACCCAGTACTTC
v_gene: TRBV18; d_gene: .; j_gene: TRBJ2-2; abundance: .; CDR3aa: CASSRGETNTGELFF; CDR3nt: TGTGCCAGCTCACGGGGAGAAACGAACACCGGGGAGCTGTTTTTT
v_gene: TRBV7-2; d_gene: TRBD1; j_gene: TRBJ1-6; abundance: .; CDR3aa: CASSLGQGGTNSPLHF; CDR3nt: TGTGCCAGCAGCTTAGGCCAGGGGGGCACCAATTCACCCCTCCACTTT